This T cell receptor (beta chain) was identified during a study of blood T cell repertoires in COVID-19. Study information: Sources were T cells, B-cell-depleted T cells, or PBMCs; the material itself was cDNA or gDNA.

In the authors' workflow: Reference gene primer amplification yielded estimated nucleated cell counts. Produced via immunoSEQ multiplex PCR; TCRdb's table is partial and in-frame only. V and J calls and clone size are copied from that table; D and trimming were computed from the DNA. The sample holds hundreds of thousands of clones, 70% to 90% seen once. The sample comprised peripheral blood. This TCR was recovered from a man in his 70s with acute or convalescent COVID-19.

The CDR3 here is CASAERTQNIQYF. CDR3 DNA sequence: TGCGCCAGCGCTGAGAGGACACAAAACATTCAGTACTTC. V and J are TRBV10-2 and TRBJ2-4, with D tentatively TRBD1 (5 bases). The V end lost 8 bases, the J end lost 5 bases, and 13 bases lay between the germline ends. The CDR3 extends over 13 amino acids. Germline V gene data show CDR1 as WSHSY and CDR2 as SAAADI.